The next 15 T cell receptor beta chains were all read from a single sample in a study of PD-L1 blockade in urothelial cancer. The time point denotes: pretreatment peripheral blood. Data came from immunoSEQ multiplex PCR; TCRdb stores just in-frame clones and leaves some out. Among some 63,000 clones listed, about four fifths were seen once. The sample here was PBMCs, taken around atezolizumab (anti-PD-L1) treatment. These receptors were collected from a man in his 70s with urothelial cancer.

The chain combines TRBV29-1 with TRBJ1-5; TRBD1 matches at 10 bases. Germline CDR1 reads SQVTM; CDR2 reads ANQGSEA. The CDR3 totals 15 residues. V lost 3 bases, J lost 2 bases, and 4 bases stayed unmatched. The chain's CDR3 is CSVEIGQGGNQPQHF. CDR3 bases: TGCAGCGTTGAGATCGGACAGGGGGGCAATCAGCCCCAGCATTTT.

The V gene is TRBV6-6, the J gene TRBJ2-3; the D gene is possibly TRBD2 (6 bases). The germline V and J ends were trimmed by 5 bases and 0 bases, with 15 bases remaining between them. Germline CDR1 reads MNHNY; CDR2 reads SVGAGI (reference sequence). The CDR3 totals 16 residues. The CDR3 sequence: CASSPRGTRSTDTQYF. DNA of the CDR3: TGTGCCAGCAGTCCTCGTGGGACTCGAAGCACAGATACGCAGTATTTT.

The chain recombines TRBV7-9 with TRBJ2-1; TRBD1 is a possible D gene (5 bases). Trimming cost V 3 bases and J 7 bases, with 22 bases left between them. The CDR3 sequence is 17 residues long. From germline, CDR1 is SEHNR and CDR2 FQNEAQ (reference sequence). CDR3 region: CASSFRSDIPPGNEQFF. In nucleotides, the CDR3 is TGTGCCAGCAGCTTCCGCTCGGACATCCCCCCAGGGAATGAGCAGTTCTTC.

CDR3 sequence reads: CASSTRTGDDHTDTQYF. The CDR3 DNA is TGCGCCAGCAGCACTAGGACAGGGGATGACCACACAGATACGCAGTATTTT. The chain joins TRBV5-1 to TRBJ2-3; the match to TRBD1 covers 9 bases. This CDR3 spans 17 amino acids. The trim removed 4 bases at V and 2 bases at J, leaving 11 bases unmatched. Looked up from germline, CDR1 is SGHRS and CDR2 is YFSETQ.

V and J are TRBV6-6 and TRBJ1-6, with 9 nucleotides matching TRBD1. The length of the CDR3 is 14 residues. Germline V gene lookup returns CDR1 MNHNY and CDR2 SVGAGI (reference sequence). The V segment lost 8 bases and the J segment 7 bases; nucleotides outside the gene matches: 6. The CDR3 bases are TGTGCCAGCGCCCCCGGGACAGGGAATTCACCCCTCCACTTT. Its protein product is CASAPGTGNSPLHF.

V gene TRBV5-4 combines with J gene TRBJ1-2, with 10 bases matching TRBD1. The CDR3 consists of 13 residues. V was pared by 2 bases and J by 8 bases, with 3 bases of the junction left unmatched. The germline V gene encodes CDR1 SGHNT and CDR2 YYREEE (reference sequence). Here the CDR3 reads CASSFDRGRGYTF. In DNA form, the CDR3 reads TGTGCCAGCAGCTTCGACAGGGGGCGCGGCTACACCTTC.

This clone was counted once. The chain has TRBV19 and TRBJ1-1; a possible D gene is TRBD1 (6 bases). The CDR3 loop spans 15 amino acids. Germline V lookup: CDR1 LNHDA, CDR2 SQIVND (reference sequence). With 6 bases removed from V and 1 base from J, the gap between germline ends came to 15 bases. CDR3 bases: TGTGCCAGTAGCCCTAGACAGGTGGGGAACACTGAAGCTTTCTTT. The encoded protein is CASSPRQVGNTEAFF.

For the CDR3, the DNA is TGTGCCTGGACCCTTTTGAGACAGGGGGCTACATATGGCTACACCTTC. Translated, it gives CAWTLLRQGATYGYTF. The rearrangement links TRBV30 to TRBJ1-2; 10 positions agree with TRBD1. Germline CDR1 and CDR2: GTSNPN and SVGIG (reference sequence). There are 16 residues in the CDR3. J lost 5 bases, V lost 4 bases, and 13 bases had no gene match.

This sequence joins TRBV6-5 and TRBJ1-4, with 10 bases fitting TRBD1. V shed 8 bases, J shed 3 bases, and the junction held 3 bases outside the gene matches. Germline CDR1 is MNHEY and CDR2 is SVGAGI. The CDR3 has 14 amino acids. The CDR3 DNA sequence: TGTGCCAGCGGGACAGGGGTTTCTAATGAAAAACTGTTTTTT. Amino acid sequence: CASGTGVSNEKLFF.

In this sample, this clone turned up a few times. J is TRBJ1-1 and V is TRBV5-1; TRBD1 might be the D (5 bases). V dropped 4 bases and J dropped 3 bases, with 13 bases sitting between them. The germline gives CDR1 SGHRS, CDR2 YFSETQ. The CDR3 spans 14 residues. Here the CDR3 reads CASSLDSPDTEAFF. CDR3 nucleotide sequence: TGCGCCAGCAGCCTTGACAGTCCTGACACTGAAGCTTTCTTT.

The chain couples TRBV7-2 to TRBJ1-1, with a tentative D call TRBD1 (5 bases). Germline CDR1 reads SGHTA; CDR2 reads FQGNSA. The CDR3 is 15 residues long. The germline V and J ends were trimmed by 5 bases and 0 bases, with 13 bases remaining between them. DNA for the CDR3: TGTGCCAGCAGCCCTGAGACAGTTATGAACACTGAAGCTTTCTTT. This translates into CASSPETVMNTEAFF.

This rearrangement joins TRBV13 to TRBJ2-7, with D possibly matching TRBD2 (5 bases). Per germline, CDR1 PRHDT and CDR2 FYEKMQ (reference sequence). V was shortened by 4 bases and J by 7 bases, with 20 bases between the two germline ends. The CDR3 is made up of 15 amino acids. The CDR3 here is CASSYGNLGPREQYF. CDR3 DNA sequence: TGTGCCAGCAGCTACGGGAATTTAGGCCCCAGGGAGCAGTACTTC. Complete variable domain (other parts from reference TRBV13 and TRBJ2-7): AAGVIQSPRHLIKEKRETATLKCYPIPRHDTVYWYQQGPGQDPQFLISFYEKMQSDKGSIPDRFSAQQFSDYHSELNMSSLELGDSALYFCASSYGNLGPREQYFGPGTRLTVT.

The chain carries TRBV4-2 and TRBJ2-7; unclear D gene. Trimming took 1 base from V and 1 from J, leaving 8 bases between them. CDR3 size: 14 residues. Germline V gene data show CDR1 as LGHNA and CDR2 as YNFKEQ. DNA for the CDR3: TGTGCCAGCAGCCAAGCTATTCCGTCCTACGAGCAGTACTTC. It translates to CASSQAIPSYEQYF.

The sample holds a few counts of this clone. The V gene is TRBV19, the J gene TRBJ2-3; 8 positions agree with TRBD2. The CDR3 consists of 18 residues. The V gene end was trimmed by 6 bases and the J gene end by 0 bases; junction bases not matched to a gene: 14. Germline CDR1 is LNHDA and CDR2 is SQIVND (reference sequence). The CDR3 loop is CASRRAGVRDPSTDTQYF. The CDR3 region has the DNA TGTGCCAGTAGGCGAGCGGGAGTCCGTGACCCTAGCACAGATACGCAGTATTTT.

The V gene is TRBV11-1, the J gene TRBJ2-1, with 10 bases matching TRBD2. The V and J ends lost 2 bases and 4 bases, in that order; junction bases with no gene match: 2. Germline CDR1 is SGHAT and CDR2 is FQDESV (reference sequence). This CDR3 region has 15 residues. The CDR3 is CASSLKTSGYNEQFF. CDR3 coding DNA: TGTGCCAGCAGCTTAAAGACTAGCGGGTACAATGAGCAGTTCTTC.